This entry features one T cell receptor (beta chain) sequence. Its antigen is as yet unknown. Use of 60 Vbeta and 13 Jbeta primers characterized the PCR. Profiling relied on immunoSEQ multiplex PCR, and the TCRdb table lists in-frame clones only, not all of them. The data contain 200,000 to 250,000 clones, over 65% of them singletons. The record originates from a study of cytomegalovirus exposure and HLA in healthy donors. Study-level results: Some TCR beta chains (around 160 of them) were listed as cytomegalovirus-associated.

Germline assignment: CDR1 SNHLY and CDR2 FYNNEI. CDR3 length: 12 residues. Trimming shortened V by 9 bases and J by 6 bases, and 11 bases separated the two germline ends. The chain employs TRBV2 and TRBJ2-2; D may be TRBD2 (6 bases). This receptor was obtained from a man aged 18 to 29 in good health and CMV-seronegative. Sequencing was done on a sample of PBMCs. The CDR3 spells CASRLVPGELFF. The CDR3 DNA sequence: TGTGCCAGTAGACTAGTACCCGGGGAGCTGTTTTTT.